The entry below describes one T cell receptor beta chain. Only in-frame clones appear in the TCRdb table, and some are missing; sequencing was by immunoSEQ multiplex PCR. The sample lists 90,000 to 100,000 clones; under 97% were seen once. Trimming stripped 3 bases from V and 0 bases from J, with 14 bases between. Germline V gives CDR1 SGDLS, CDR2 YYNGEE. CDR3 length: 16 amino acids. The entry originates in a study of technical replicates of blood from several donors. This clonotype was obtained from a human donor in good health. This chain uses TRBV9 with TRBJ2-3; a possible D gene is TRBD1 (6 bases). Sequencing used T cells isolated from PBMCs. CDR3 DNA: TGTGCCAGCAGCGCTATTCACAGGGACAGCACAGATACGCAGTATTTT. This gives the protein CASSAIHRDSTDTQYF.